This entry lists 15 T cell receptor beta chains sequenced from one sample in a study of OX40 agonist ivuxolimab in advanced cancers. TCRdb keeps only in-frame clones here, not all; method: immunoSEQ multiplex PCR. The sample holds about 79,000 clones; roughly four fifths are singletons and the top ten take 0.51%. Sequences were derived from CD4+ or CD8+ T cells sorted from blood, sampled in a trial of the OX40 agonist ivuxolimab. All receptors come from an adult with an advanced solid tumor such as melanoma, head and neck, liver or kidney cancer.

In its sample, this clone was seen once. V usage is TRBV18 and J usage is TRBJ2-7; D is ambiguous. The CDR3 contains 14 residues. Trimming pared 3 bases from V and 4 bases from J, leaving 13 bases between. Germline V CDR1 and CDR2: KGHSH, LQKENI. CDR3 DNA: TGTGCCAGCTCACCGAGTTACCCTCCGTACGAGCAGTACTTC. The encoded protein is CASSPSYPPYEQYF.

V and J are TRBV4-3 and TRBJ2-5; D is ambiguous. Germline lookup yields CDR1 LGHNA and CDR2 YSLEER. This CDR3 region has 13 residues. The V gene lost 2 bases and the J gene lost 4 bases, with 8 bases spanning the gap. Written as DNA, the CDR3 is TGCGCCAGCAGCCAAATAGTAGGAGAGACCCAGTACTTC. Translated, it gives CASSQIVGETQYF.

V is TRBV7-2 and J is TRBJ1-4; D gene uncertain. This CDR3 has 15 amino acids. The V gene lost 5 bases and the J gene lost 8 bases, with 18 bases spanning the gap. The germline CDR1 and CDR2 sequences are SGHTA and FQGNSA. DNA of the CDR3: TGTGCCAGCAGCCAAGGTGACGGTAAAATGGAAAAACTGTTTTTT. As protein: CASSQGDGKMEKLFF.

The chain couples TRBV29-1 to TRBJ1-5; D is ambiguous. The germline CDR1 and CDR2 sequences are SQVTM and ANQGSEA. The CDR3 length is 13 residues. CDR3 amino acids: CSFQENSNQPQHF. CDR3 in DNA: TGCAGTTTTCAGGAGAATAGCAATCAGCCCCAGCATTTT.

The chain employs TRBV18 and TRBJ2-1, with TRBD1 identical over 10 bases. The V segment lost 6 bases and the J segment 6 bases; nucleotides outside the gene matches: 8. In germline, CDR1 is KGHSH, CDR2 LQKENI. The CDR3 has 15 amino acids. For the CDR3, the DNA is TGTGCCAGCTCGTTTCCGGGACAGGGGTTCAATGAGCAGTTCTTC. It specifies CASSFPGQGFNEQFF.

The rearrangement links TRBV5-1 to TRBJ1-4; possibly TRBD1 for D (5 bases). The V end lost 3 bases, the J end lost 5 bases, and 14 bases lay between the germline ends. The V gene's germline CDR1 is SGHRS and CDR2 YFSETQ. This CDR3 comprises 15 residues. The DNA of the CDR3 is TGCGCCAGCAGCTGGGGACTGCCGGGGAATGAAAAACTGTTTTTT. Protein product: CASSWGLPGNEKLFF.

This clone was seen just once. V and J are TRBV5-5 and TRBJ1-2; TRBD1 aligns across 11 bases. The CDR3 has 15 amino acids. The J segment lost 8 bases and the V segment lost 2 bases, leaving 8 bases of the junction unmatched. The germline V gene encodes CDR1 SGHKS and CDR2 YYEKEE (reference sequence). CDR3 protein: CASSLAGQGAGGYTF. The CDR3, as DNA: TGTGCCAGCAGCTTAGCCGGACAGGGGGCCGGGGGCTACACCTTC.

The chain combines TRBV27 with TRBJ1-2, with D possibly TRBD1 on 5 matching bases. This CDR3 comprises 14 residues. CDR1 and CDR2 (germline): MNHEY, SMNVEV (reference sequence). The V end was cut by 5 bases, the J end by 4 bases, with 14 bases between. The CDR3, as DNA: TGTGCCAGCAGTCCACACACAGGAGCCTATGGCTACACCTTC. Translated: CASSPHTGAYGYTF.

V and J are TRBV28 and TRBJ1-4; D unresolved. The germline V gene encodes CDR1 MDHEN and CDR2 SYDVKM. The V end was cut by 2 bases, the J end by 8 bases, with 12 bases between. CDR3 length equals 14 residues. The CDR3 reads CASSLGRGREKLFF. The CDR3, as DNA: TGTGCCAGCAGTTTAGGTCGGGGTCGGGAAAAACTGTTTTTT.

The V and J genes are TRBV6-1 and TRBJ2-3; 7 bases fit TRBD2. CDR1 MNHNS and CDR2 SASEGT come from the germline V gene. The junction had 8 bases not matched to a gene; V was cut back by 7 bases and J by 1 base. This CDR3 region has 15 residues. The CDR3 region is CASNRRLAGTDTQYF. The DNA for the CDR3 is TGTGCCAGCAACCGAAGACTAGCAGGCACAGATACGCAGTATTTT.

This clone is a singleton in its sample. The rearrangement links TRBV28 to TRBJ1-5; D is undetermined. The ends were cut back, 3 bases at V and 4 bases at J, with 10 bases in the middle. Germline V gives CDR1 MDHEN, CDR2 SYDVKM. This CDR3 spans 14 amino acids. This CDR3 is CASSLWAGNQPQHF. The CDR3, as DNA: TGTGCCAGCAGTTTGTGGGCGGGGAATCAGCCCCAGCATTTT. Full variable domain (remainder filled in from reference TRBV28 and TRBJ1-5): DVKVTQSSRYLVKRTGEKVFLECVQDMDHENMFWYRQDPGLGLRLIYFSYDVKMKEKGDIPEGYSVSREKKERFSLILESASTNQTSMYLCASSLWAGNQPQHFGDGTRLSIL.

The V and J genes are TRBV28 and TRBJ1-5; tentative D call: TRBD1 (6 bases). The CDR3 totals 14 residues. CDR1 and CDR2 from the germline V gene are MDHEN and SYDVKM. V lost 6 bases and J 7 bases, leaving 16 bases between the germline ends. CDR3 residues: CASRGGLRAQPQHF. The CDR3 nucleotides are TGTGCCAGCAGGGGGGGCCTCAGGGCCCAGCCCCAGCATTTT.

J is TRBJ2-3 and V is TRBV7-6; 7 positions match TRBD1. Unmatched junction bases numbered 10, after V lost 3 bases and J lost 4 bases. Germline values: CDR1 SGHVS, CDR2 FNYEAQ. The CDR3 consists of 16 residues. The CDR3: CASSLGTRGLADTQYF. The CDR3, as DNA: TGTGCCAGCAGCTTGGGAACGAGGGGGCTCGCAGATACGCAGTATTTT.

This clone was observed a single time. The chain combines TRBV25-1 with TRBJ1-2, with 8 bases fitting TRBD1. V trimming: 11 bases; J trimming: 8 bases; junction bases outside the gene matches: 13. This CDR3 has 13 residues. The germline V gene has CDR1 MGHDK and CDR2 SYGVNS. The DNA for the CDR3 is TGTGCCTCTGAGGGGCAGGGGGCTCTGGGCTACACCTTC. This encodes CASEGQGALGYTF.

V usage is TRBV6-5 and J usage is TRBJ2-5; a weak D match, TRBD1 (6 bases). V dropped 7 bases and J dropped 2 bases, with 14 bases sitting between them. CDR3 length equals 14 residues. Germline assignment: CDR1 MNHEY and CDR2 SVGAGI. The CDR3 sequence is CASKQTGIQETQYF. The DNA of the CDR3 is TGTGCCAGCAAACAAACAGGGATACAAGAGACCCAGTACTTC.